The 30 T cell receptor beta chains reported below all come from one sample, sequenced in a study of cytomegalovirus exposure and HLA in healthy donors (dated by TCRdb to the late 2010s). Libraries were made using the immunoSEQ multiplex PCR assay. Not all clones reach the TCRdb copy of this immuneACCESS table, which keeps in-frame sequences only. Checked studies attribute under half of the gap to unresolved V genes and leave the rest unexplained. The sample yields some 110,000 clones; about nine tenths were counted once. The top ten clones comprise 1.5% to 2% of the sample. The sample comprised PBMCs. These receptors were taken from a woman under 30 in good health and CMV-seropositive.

The DNA of the CDR3 is TGTGCCAGCAGGACGAGCCTCGGACAGGGGGCAACCGGGGAGCTGTTTTTT. Translated, it gives CASRTSLGQGATGELFF. J is TRBJ2-2 and V is TRBV28; TRBD1 agrees at 11 bases. This CDR3 region has 17 residues. CDR1 is MDHEN and CDR2 is SYDVKM in the germline V gene. After removal of 6 bases from V and 5 bases from J, the junction contained 11 bases not matched to a gene.

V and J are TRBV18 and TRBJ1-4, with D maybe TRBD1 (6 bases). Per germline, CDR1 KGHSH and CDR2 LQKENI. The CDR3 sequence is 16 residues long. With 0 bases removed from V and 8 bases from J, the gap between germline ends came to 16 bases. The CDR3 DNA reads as TGTGCCAGCTCACCACCAATGCGGGGGCGCTACGAAAAACTGTTTTTT. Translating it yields CASSPPMRGRYEKLFF.

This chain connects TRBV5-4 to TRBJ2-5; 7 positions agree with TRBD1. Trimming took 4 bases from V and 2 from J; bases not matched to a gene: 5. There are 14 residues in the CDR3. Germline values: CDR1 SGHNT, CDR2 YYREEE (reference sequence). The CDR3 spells CASSQGTVQETQYF. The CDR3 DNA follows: TGTGCCAGCAGCCAGGGGACAGTTCAAGAGACCCAGTACTTC. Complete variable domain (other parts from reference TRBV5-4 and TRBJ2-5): ETGVTQSPTHLIKTRGQQVTLRCSSQSGHNTVSWYQQALGQGPQFIFQYYREEENGRGNFPPRFSGLQFPNYSSELNVNALELDDSALYLCASSQGTVQETQYFGPGTRLLVL.

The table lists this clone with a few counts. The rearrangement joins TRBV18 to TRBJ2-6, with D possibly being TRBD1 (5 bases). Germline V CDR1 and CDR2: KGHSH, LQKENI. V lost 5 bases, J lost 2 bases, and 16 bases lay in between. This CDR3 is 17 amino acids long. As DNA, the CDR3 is TGTGCCAGCTCAGCTCAGGGTCAGGGTACTGGGGCCAACGTCCTGACTTTC. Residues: CASSAQGQGTGANVLTF.

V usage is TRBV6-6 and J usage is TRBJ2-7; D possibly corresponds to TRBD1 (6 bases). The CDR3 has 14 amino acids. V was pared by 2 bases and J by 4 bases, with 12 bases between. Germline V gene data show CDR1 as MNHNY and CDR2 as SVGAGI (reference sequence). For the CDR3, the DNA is TGTGCCAGCAGTTACGTCCTACAGGGATACGAGCAGTACGTC. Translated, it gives CASSYVLQGYEQYV.

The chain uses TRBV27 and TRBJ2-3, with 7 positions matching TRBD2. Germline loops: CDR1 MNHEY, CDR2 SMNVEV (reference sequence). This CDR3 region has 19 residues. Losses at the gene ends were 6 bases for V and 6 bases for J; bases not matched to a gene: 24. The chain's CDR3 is CASSRIFRDYLRLYDTQYF. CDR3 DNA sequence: TGTGCCAGCAGCCGGATCTTCAGGGACTACCTCCGGCTATACGATACGCAGTATTTT.

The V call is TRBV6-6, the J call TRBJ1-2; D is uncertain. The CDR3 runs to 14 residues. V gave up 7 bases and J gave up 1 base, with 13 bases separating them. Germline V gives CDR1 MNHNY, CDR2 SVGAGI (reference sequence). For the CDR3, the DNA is TGTGCCAGCACCTTTGACACTCTTAACTATGGCTACACCTTC. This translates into CASTFDTLNYGYTF.

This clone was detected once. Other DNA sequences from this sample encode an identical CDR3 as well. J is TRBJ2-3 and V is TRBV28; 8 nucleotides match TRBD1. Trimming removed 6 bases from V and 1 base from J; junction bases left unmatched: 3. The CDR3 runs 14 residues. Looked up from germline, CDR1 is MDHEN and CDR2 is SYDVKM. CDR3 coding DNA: TGTGCCAGCAGCGGACAGGGTGGCACAGATACGCAGTATTTT. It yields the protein CASSGQGGTDTQYF.

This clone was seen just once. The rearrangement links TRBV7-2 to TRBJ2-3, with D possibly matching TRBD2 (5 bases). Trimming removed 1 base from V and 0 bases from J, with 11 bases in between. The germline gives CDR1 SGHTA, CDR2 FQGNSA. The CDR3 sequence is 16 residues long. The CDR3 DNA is TGTGCCAGCAGCTTAGTAGCGCGGCAGAGCACAGATACGCAGTATTTT. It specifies CASSLVARQSTDTQYF.

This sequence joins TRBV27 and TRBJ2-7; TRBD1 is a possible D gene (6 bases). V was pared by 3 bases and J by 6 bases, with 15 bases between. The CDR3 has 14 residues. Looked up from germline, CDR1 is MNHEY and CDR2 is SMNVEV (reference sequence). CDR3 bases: TGTGCCAGCAGTTTTAGGGGCAGGGGTTGCGAGCAGTACGTC. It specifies CASSFRGRGCEQYV.

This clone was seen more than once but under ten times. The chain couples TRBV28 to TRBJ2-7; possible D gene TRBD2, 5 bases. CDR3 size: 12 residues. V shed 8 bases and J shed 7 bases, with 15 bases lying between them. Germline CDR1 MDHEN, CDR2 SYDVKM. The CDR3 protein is CASGPVGEEQYF. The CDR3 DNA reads TGTGCCAGCGGCCCGGTCGGGGAAGAGCAGTACTTC.

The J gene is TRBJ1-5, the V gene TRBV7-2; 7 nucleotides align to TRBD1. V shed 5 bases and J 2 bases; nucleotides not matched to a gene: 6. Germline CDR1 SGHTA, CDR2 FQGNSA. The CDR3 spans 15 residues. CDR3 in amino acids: CASSRTGSRNQPQHF. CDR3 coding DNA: TGTGCCAGCAGCCGGACAGGCAGTCGCAATCAGCCCCAGCATTTT.

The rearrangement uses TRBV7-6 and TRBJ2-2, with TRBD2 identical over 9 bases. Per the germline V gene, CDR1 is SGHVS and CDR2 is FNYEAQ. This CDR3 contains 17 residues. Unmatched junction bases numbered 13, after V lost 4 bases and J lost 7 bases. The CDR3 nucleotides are TGTGCCAGCAGCTCACGCCCCCGGCGGGGGGGCATCGGGGAGCTGTTTTTT. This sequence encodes CASSSRPRRGGIGELFF.

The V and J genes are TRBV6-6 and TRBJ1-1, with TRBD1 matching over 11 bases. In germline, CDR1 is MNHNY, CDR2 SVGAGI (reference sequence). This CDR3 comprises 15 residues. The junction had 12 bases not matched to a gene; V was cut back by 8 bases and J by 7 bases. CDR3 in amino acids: CASQKLGQGAHEAFF. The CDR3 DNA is TGTGCCAGCCAAAAACTAGGACAGGGGGCTCATGAAGCTTTCTTT.

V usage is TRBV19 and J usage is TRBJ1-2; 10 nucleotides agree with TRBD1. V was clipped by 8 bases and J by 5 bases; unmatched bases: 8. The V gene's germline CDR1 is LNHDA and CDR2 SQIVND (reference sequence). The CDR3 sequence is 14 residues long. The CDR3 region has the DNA TGTGCCAGTGGGGGGACAGGGGAGGCTTATGGCTACACCTTC. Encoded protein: CASGGTGEAYGYTF.

The DNA of the CDR3 is TGCGCCAGCAGCAGGGGGCGCGTTAACTATGGCTACACCTTC. Translated: CASSRGRVNYGYTF. The V gene is TRBV4-3, the J gene TRBJ1-2, with TRBD1 matching 7 bases. Germline V gene data show CDR1 as LGHNA and CDR2 as YSLEER. The CDR3 has 14 amino acids. The J segment lost 1 base and the V segment lost 5 bases, leaving 4 bases of the junction unmatched.

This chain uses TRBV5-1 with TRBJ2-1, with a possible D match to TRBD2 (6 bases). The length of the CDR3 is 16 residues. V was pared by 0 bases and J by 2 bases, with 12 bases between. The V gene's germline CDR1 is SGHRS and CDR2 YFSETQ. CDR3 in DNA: TGCGCCAGCAGCTTGGATTGGGGGGATACCTACAATGAGCAGTTCTTC. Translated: CASSLDWGDTYNEQFF.

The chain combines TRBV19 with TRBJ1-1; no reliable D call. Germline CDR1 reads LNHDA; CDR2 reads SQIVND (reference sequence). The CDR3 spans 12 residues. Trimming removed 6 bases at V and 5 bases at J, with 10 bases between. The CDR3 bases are TGTGCCAGTAGATTTCCGGGAACTGAAGCTTTCTTT. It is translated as CASRFPGTEAFF.

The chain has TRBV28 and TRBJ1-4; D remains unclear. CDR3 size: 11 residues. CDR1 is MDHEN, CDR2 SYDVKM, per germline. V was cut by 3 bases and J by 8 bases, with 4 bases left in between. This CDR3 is CASSLREKLFF. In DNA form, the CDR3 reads TGTGCCAGCAGTTTGCGAGAAAAACTGTTTTTT.

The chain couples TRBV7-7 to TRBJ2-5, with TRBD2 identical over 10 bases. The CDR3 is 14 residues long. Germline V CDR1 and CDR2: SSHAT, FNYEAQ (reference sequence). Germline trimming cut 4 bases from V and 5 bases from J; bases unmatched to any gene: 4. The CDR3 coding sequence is TGTGCCAGCAGCTCACAGACTAGCGGGGAGACCCAGTACTTC. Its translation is CASSSQTSGETQYF.

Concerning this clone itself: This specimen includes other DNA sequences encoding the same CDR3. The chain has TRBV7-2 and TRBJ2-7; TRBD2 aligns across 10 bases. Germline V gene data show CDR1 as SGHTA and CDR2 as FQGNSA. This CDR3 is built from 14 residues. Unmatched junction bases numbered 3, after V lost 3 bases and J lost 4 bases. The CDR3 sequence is CASSLSGGAYEQYF. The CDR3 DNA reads TGTGCCAGCAGCTTGAGCGGGGGGGCTTACGAGCAGTACTTC.

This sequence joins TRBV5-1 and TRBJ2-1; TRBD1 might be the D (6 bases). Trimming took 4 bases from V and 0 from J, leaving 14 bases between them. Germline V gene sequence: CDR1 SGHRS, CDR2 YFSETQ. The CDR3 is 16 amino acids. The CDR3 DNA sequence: TGCGCCAGCAGCGTCAGGGGTGCAAGCTCCTACAATGAGCAGTTCTTC. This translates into CASSVRGASSYNEQFF.

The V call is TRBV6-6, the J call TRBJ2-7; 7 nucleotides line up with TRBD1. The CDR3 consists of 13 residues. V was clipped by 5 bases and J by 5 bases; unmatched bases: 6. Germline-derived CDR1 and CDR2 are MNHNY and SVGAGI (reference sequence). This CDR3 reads CASSPTGPHEQYV. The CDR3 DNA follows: TGTGCCAGCAGTCCGACAGGGCCCCACGAGCAGTACGTC.

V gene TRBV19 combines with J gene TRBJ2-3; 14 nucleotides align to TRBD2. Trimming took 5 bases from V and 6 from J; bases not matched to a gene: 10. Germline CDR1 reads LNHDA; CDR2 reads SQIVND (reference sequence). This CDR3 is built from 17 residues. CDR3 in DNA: TGTGCCAGTAGTGGCAAGACTAGCGGGGGGGCAGTCGATACGCAGTATTTT. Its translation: CASSGKTSGGAVDTQYF.

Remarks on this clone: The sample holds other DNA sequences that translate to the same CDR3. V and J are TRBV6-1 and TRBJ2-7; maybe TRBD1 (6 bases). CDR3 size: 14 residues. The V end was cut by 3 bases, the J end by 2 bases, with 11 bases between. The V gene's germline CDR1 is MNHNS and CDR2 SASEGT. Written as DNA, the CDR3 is TGTGCCAGCAGTGAGACAGGTGGAACCTACGAGCAGTACTTC. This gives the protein CASSETGGTYEQYF.

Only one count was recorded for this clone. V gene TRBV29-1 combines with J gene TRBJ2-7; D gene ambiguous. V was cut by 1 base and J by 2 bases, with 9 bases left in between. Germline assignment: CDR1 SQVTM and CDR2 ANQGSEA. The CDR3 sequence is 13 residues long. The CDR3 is CSVEVEQTYEQYF. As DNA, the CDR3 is TGCAGCGTTGAAGTGGAACAGACCTACGAGCAGTACTTC.

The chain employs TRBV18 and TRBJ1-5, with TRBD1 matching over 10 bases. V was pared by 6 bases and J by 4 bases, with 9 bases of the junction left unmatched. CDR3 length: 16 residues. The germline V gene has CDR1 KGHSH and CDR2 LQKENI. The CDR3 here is CASSLFRDRGNQPQHF. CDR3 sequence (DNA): TGTGCCAGCTCGCTCTTCCGGGACAGGGGAAATCAGCCCCAGCATTTT.

CDR3 residues: CASSPRQGTGTDTQYF. The CDR3 bases are TGTGCCAGCTCACCACGACAGGGAACGGGGACAGATACGCAGTATTTT. This rearrangement joins TRBV18 to TRBJ2-3, with 7 positions matching TRBD1. V lost 1 base and J lost 3; bases outside the gene matches: 7. The CDR3 runs 16 residues. Germline CDR1 is KGHSH and CDR2 is LQKENI.

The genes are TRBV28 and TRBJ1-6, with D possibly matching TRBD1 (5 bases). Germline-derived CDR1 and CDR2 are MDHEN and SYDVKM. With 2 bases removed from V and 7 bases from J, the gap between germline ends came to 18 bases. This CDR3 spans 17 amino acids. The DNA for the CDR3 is TGTGCCAGCAGTTTAACCCCAACGGGGGGAGGAAATTCACCCCTCCACTTT. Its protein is CASSLTPTGGGNSPLHF.

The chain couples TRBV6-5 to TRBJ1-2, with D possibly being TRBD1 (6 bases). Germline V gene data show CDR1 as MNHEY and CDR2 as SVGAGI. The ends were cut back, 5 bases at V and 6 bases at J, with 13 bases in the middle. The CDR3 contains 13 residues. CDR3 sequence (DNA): TGTGCCAGCAGTCCCGGGACAACGAATGGCTACACCTTC. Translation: CASSPGTTNGYTF.